These T cell receptor beta chains were read from a single sample in a study of T cell responses to AZD1222 COVID-19 vaccine. Method: immunoSEQ multiplex PCR; TCRdb's copy keeps in-frame clones and lacks some. The sample lists about 170,000 clones, around nine tenths occurring once. The specimen comprised peripheral blood, sampled on day 0 of AZD1222 vaccination. Receptor source: an adult in good health. CDR3s include the opening cysteine and the closing phenylalanine or tryptophan. The D gene is left open where the match is weak. Expanded clones are given a class, and other clones once, few, many or no size at all.

J gene	V gene	D gene	clone size	CDR3 DNA	CDR3 protein
TRBJ2-7	TRBV19	-	-	TGTGCCAGTAGTGGCCTCTCTCTGTTGGATGGGCAGTACTTC	CASSGLSLLDGQYF
TRBJ1-4	TRBV3-1/TRBV3-2	-	-	TGTGCCAGCAGCCAAGAAGTAATAATGGGAAAACTGTTTTTT	CASSQEVIMGKLFF
TRBJ2-7	TRBV9	TRBD2	-	TGTGCCAGCAGCTCAGGACTAGCGGGTTCTTACGAGCAGTACTTC	CASSSGLAGSYEQYF
TRBJ2-7	TRBV10-3	-	-	TGTGCCATCAGTGAGCCCCATCTAAGATCCGAGCAGTACTTC	CAISEPHLRSEQYF
TRBJ1-2	TRBV30	-	-	TGTGCCTGGAGTGTTCAGGGGCGGGGCTACACCTTC	CAWSVQGRGYTF
TRBJ2-7	TRBV5-1	-	-	TGCGCCAGCAGCGAGGCGGGAACCCCCTACGAGCAGTACTTC	CASSEAGTPYEQYF
TRBJ1-1	TRBV5-4	-	-	TGTGCCAGCAGCTTAAGCCAGGGAGAAGCTTTCTTT	CASSLSQGEAFF
TRBJ2-5	TRBV6-6	TRBD1	-	TGTGCCAGCAGTTTCCGGACAGGGAAAACAGAGACCCAGTACTTC	CASSFRTGKTETQYF
TRBJ1-3	TRBV6-5	TRBD1	-	TGTGCCAGCAGGGACAGGGTCAGAAACACCATATATTTT	CASRDRVRNTIYF
TRBJ1-3	TRBV18	-	-	TGTGCCAGCTCACCAAGAAGGACAGTATTATCGGATGGAAACACCATATATTTT	CASSPRRTVLSDGNTIYF
TRBJ2-7	TRBV11-3	TRBD2	-	TGTGCCAGCAGCCAGACTAGCGGGAGTGCCTACGAGCAGTACTTC	CASSQTSGSAYEQYF
TRBJ2-1	TRBV3-1/TRBV3-2	-	-	TGTGCCAGCAGCCATGGGCTGGTAGGGCGGAACTTCTACAATGAGCAGTTCTTC	CASSHGLVGRNFYNEQFF
TRBJ2-1	TRBV7-3	-	-	TGTGCCAGCACTTCCAGTTGGGAGCAGTTCTTC	CASTSSWEQFF
TRBJ1-2	TRBV5-5	-	-	TGTGCCAGCAGCTTTTTTCAGTATGGCTACACCTTC	CASSFFQYGYTF
TRBJ1-3	TRBV18	-	-	TGTGCCAGCTCTGAATCTCGAAACACCATATATTTT	CASSESRNTIYF
TRBJ1-4	TRBV30	-	-	TGTGCCTGGAGTGTAAAGGGAAGGGCAACTAATGAAAAACTGTTTTTT	CAWSVKGRATNEKLFF
TRBJ1-1	TRBV5-6	-	-	TGTGCCAGCAGCCGTCTAGGACGGTCGAACACTGAAGCTTTCTTT	CASSRLGRSNTEAFF
TRBJ1-1	TRBV19	-	-	TGTGCCAGTAGTAGCACATGGGACCCCTTGCGGGCTTTCTTT	CASSSTWDPLRAFF
TRBJ2-1	TRBV6-5	TRBD2	few	TGTGCCAGCAGCCGAGGACTAGCGGGAGCGAATGAGCAGTTCTTC	CASSRGLAGANEQFF
TRBJ1-6	TRBV2	TRBD1	-	TGTGCCAGCAGTGGGACAGGGATCTATTCACCCCTCCACTTT	CASSGTGIYSPLHF
TRBJ2-1	TRBV24-1	TRBD2	-	TGTGCCACCAGTGACCCGTCCCGGGGGGTTGATGAGCAGTTCTTC	CATSDPSRGVDEQFF
TRBJ1-6	TRBV18	-	-	TGTGCCAGCGCACAGGGAGCTAATTCACCCCTCCACTTT	CASAQGANSPLHF
TRBJ1-1	TRBV6-1	-	-	TGTGCCAGCAGTGCCCGACAGGTCCAAAGGGGGAACACTGAAGCTTTCTTT	CASSARQVQRGNTEAFF
TRBJ1-2	TRBV6-5	-	many	TGTGCCAGCAGAGGGGACATGGGCTATGACTACACCTTC	CASRGDMGYDYTF
TRBJ2-7	TRBV7-2	-	-	TGTGCCAGCAGCTTAGGTAGGGGAAGATACGAGCAGTACTTC	CASSLGRGRYEQYF
TRBJ1-1	TRBV3-1/TRBV3-2	-	-	TGTGCCAGCAGCCAAGAATCCAGGGCCACTGAAGCTTTCTTT	CASSQESRATEAFF
TRBJ2-7	TRBV29-1	-	once	TGCAGCGCCAAAGGTCATAGCTCCTACGAGCAGTACTTC	CSAKGHSSYEQYF
TRBJ2-2	TRBV9	-	-	TGTGCCAGCAGCGTCCGATCCTGGACCTCCGGGGAGCTGTTTTTT	CASSVRSWTSGELFF
TRBJ2-4	TRBV5-1	-	-	TGCGCCAGCAGCTTGGCCGGGCCAAACATTCAGTACTTC	CASSLAGPNIQYF
TRBJ1-1	TRBV7-9	-	-	TGTGCCAGCAGCTTAGAAGAAGGGGAAGCTTTCTTT	CASSLEEGEAFF
TRBJ1-1	TRBV6-5	-	-	TGTGCCAGCAGTTACCCTGGGGACCTGAACACTGAAGCTTTCTTT	CASSYPGDLNTEAFF
TRBJ2-7	TRBV10-2	-	-	TGCGCCAGCAGTGAGTTTTCCATATACGAGCAGTACTTC	CASSEFSIYEQYF
TRBJ2-2	TRBV6-5	TRBD1	-	TGTGCCAGCAGGCAACCGGGACAGGGAACCGGGGAGCTGTTTTTT	CASRQPGQGTGELFF
TRBJ1-4	TRBV27	TRBD1	-	TGTGCCAGCAGCCTGGACAGGTTTAATGAAAAACTGTTTTTT	CASSLDRFNEKLFF
TRBJ2-7	TRBV18	TRBD1	-	TGTGCCAGCTCACGTACACAGGGGGACGAGCAGTACTTC	CASSRTQGDEQYF
TRBJ1-2	TRBV19	TRBD1	-	TGTGCCAGTAGGCGGGACAGGGTGAATGGCTACACCTTC	CASRRDRVNGYTF
TRBJ1-1	TRBV5-1	-	-	TGCGCCAGCAGCTTGATCCAGGGGCCGAACACTGAAGCTTTCTTT	CASSLIQGPNTEAFF
TRBJ2-5	TRBV12-3/TRBV12-4	-	-	TGTGCCAGCAGTTTCCAGCAAGCAGTGGCCCAGTACTTC	CASSFQQAVAQYF
TRBJ2-3	TRBV6-2/TRBV6-3	-	-	TGTGCCAGCAGCCAGAGCGGGTCCACAGATACGCAGTATTTT	CASSQSGSTDTQYF
TRBJ1-5	TRBV4-1	-	-	TGCGCCAGCAGCCAAGATGAGCGAGGCAGGGTTCGTCAGCCCCAGCATTTT	CASSQDERGRVRQPQHF
TRBJ2-7	TRBV18	-	once	TGTGCCAGCTCACCAGGATCTGACCACTACGAGCAGTACTTC	CASSPGSDHYEQYF
TRBJ2-7	TRBV7-6	-	-	TGTGCCAGCAGCTTAAACTACGAGCAGTACTTC	CASSLNYEQYF
TRBJ1-4	TRBV6-2/TRBV6-3	-	-	TGTGCCAGCAGTGGCGAAAAACTGTTTTTT	CASSGEKLFF
TRBJ2-7	TRBV10-2	TRBD1	-	TGCGCCAGCAGTGAGTCCGGATCGGGGACAGGGGGCTACGAGCAGTACTTC	CASSESGSGTGGYEQYF
TRBJ2-1	TRBV6-5	TRBD2	-	TGTGCCAGCAGTTTGGGGCGGGGGACCTACAATGAGCAGTTCTTC	CASSLGRGTYNEQFF
TRBJ2-1	TRBV5-1	TRBD2	-	TGCGCCAGCAGCTTGGGTGGGAGGGCCTCATTTAATGAGCAGTTCTTC	CASSLGGRASFNEQFF
TRBJ2-7	TRBV6-5	TRBD1	-	TGTGCCAGCAGTCGACAGGGGCGCTACGAGCAGTACTTC	CASSRQGRYEQYF
TRBJ2-5	TRBV6-5	-	-	TGTGCCAGCAGTTCCGGGACACTTCAAGAGACCCAGTACTTC	CASSSGTLQETQYF
TRBJ1-5	TRBV19	TRBD1	-	TGTGCCAGTGGACCCCAGGGGGCTCGGAATCAGCCCCAGCATTTT	CASGPQGARNQPQHF
TRBJ1-2	TRBV27	-	-	TGTGCCAGCAGTTCCCCCACCAACTATGGCTACACCTTC	CASSSPTNYGYTF
TRBJ2-1	TRBV4-1	TRBD2	-	TGCGCCAGCAGCCAAGTCCCCGGGACTAGCGGGATCTACAATGAGCAGTTCTTC	CASSQVPGTSGIYNEQFF
TRBJ2-1	TRBV5-6	-	-	TGTGCCAGCAGCTTGGTTTTCGGGGGCGCGTACAATGAGCAGTTCTTC	CASSLVFGGAYNEQFF
TRBJ1-6	TRBV2	-	-	TGTGCCAGCATGGCAGGGGTTAATTCACCCCTCCACTTT	CASMAGVNSPLHF
TRBJ1-5	TRBV6-1	-	-	TGTGCCAGCAGTGGACCCTTGACAGGCTCCAATCAGCCCCAGCATTTT	CASSGPLTGSNQPQHF
TRBJ1-5	TRBV2	-	-	TGTGCCAGCAGTGTTGGACTGGGACCAAGCAATCAGCCCCAGCATTTT	CASSVGLGPSNQPQHF